This T cell receptor beta chain is drawn from a study of blood T cell repertoires in COVID-19. In the study overall: Whether acute or convalescent, the COVID-19 samples came from the United States, Italy and Spain.

CDR1 is KGHSH, CDR2 LQKENI, per germline. The CDR3 loop spans 13 amino acids. Trimming shortened V by 3 bases and J by 8 bases, and 13 bases separated the two germline ends. Produced via immunoSEQ multiplex PCR; TCRdb's table is partial and in-frame only. The table lists 84,000 or so clones, roughly 80% of them singletons, with approximately 12% in the top ten. The sequencing sample was made of peripheral blood. The TCR comes from a woman in her 70s with active or convalescent COVID-19. The rearrangement links TRBV18 to TRBJ1-2, with TRBD1 as a possible D gene (5 bases). As DNA, the CDR3 is TGTGCCAGCTCACCTCCGGGGGAGCGGGGCTACACCTTC. This codes for CASSPPGERGYTF.